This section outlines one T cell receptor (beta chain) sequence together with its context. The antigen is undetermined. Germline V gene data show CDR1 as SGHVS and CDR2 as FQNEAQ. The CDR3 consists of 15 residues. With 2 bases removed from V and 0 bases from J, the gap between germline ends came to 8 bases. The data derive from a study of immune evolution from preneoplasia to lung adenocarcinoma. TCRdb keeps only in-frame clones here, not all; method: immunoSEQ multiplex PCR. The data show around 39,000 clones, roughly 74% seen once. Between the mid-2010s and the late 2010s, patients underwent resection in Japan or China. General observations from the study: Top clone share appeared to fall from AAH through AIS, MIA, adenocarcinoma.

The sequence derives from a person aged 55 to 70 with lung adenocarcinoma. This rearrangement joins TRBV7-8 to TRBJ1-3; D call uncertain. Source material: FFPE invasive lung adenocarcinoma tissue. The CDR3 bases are TGTGCCAGCAGCTTATTAATTACCTCTGGAAACACCATATATTTT. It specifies CASSLLITSGNTIYF. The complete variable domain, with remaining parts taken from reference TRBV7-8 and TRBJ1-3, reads GAGVSQSPRYKVAKRGQDVALRCDPISGHVSLFWYQQALGQGPEFLTYFQNEAQLDKSGLPSDRFFAERPEGSVSTLKIQRTQQEDSAVYLCASSLLITSGNTIYFGEGSWLTVV.